This entry is about one T cell receptor beta chain. PCR used 60 Vbeta primers and 13 Jbeta primers. TCRdb's copy holds only in-frame clones and misses some; the assay was immunoSEQ multiplex PCR. The sample consists of about 140,000 clones, about two thirds of them appearing once. This specimen comes from a study of cytomegalovirus exposure and HLA in healthy donors. Deletions cut 3 bases from V and 9 bases from J, with 11 bases between. The CDR3 is 12 amino acids. Looked up from germline, CDR1 is SGHVS and CDR2 is FQNEAQ. Sequenced input: PBMCs. This clonotype was obtained from a man aged 50 or older in good health and CMV-seropositive. The chain uses TRBV7-8 and TRBJ1-1; tentatively, D is TRBD1 (5 bases). The CDR3 here is CASSFSRVQAFF. CDR3 in DNA: TGTGCCAGCAGCTTTTCCAGGGTTCAAGCTTTCTTT.